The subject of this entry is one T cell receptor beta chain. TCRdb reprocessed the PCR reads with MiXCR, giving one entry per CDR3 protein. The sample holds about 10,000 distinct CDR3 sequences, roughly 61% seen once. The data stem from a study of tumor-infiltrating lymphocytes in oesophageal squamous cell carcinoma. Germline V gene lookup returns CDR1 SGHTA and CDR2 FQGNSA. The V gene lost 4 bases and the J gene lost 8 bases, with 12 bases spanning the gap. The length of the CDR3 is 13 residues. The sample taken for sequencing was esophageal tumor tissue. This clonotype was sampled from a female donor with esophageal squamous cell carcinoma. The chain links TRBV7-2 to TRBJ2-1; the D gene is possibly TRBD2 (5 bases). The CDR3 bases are TGTGCCAGCAGCTCCAAGGGCGGGCATGAGCAGTTCTTC. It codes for CASSSKGGHEQFF. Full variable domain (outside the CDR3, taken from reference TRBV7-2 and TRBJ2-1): GAGVSQSPSNKVTEKGKDVELRCDPISGHTALYWYRQSLGQGLEFLIYFQGNSAPDKSGLPSDRFSAERTGGSVSTLTIQRTQQEDSAVYLCASSSKGGHEQFFGPGTRLTVL.